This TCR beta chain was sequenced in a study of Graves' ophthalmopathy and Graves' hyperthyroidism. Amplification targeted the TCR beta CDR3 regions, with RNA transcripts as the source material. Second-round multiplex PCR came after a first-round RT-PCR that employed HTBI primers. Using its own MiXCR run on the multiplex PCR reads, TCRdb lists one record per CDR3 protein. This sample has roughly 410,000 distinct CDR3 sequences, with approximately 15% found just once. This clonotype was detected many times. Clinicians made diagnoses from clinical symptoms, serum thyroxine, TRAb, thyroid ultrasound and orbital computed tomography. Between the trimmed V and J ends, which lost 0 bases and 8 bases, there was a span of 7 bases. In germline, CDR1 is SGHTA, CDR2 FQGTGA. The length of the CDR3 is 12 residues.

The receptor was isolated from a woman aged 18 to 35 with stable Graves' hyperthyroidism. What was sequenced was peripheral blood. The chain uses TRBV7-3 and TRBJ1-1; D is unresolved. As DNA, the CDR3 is TGTGCCAGCAGCTTAACGGCGGGGGAAGCTTTCTTT. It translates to CASSLTAGEAFF.